This TCR beta chain is drawn from a study of blood T cell repertoires in COVID-19. The wider study: Sites across the United States, Italy and Spain contributed samples from acute and convalescent COVID-19. PBMCs, B-cell-depleted T cells, or T cells were the source of the cDNA or gDNA that made up the material.

Germline V CDR1 and CDR2: MNHEY, SVGAGI. The V segment lost 4 bases and the J segment 0 bases; nucleotides outside the gene matches: 3. The CDR3 totals 15 residues. This clone has more than one count but fewer than ten. Original methodology: Counts of nucleated cells, estimated from reference gene primer amplification, were obtained. The method was immunoSEQ multiplex PCR; TCRdb's version includes in-frame clones alone and lacks a portion of them. V, J and clone size are those of that table, while D and trimming were read from the DNA. The profile shows over 150,000 clones, approximately 88% of them singletons.

The rearrangement links TRBV6-5 to TRBJ1-3; the match to TRBD1 covers 7 bases. The clonotype originates from a young man with active or convalescent COVID-19. Sequencing used peripheral blood. The CDR3 protein is CASSSRTGSGNTIYF. The CDR3 DNA follows: TGTGCCAGCAGTTCTCGGACAGGCTCTGGAAACACCATATATTTT.